Listed here are 12 T cell receptor beta chains from one sample, sequenced in a study of blood T cell repertoires in COVID-19. Data came from immunoSEQ multiplex PCR; TCRdb stores just in-frame clones and leaves some out. The sample consists of hundreds of thousands of clones, roughly four fifths of them appearing once. The sequenced material came from peripheral blood. The receptors were sampled from a woman of 80 years or more with acute or convalescent COVID-19.

This clone was detected only once. The chain combines TRBV18 with TRBJ2-1; TRBD2 matches at 16 bases. The trim removed 0 bases at V and 2 bases at J, leaving 16 bases unmatched. In germline, CDR1 is KGHSH, CDR2 LQKENI. The CDR3 consists of 23 residues. In DNA, the CDR3 is TGTGCCAGCTCACCACCCGCAGGATCCGGGACTAGCGGGAGGGCCGTGGCCTACAATGAGCAGTTCTTC. It translates to CASSPPAGSGTSGRAVAYNEQFF.

The rearrangement uses TRBV13 and TRBJ2-1, with 10 bases identical to TRBD2. The J segment lost 1 base and the V segment lost 5 bases, leaving 2 bases of the junction unmatched. Germline CDR1 and CDR2: PRHDT and FYEKMQ (reference sequence). This CDR3 has 15 amino acids. CDR3 protein: CASSLTSGSYNEQFF. The CDR3 DNA is TGTGCCAGCAGCCTGACTAGCGGGTCCTACAATGAGCAGTTCTTC.

This clone has a single count. This chain links TRBV3-1 (or the pseudogene TRBV3-2) with TRBJ2-1, with D possibly being TRBD2 (7 bases). CDR3 length: 16 amino acids. Germline V CDR1 and CDR2: LGHDT, YNNKEL (reference sequence). V shed 0 bases and J shed 3 bases, with 12 bases lying between them. The CDR3 protein is CASSQDIGGGYNEQFF. In nucleotides, the CDR3 is TGTGCCAGCAGCCAAGATATAGGGGGGGGCTACAATGAGCAGTTCTTC.

This chain joins TRBV6-6 and TRBJ1-1, with D perhaps TRBD1 (5 bases). The CDR3 consists of 13 residues. Germline V gene sequence: CDR1 MNHNY, CDR2 SVGAGI (reference sequence). V lost 2 bases, J lost 7 bases, and 11 bases lay in between. The CDR3 reads CASSYQGHDEAFF. CDR3 bases: TGTGCCAGCAGTTACCAAGGACACGATGAAGCTTTCTTT.

V and J are TRBV5-1 and TRBJ2-1; 10 nucleotides match TRBD2. Germline-derived CDR1 and CDR2 are SGHRS and YFSETQ. The CDR3 is 15 amino acids. J lost 7 bases, V lost 3 bases, and 7 bases had no gene match. CDR3 residues: CASSSGVAGGNEQFF. For the CDR3, the DNA is TGCGCCAGCAGCTCGGGGGTAGCGGGAGGTAATGAGCAGTTCTTC.

This clone came up once. V and J are TRBV19 and TRBJ2-7; possible D gene TRBD1, 6 bases. The V end was cut by 1 base, the J end by 4 bases, with 11 bases between. The CDR3 is 14 amino acids. CDR1 is LNHDA and CDR2 is SQIVND in the germline V gene (reference sequence). CDR3 sequence: CASSIGRGRYEQYF. For the CDR3, the DNA is TGTGCCAGTAGTATAGGCAGGGGAAGATACGAGCAGTACTTC.

The chain combines TRBV18 with TRBJ1-3; D is perhaps TRBD1 (6 bases). With 2 bases removed from V and 0 bases from J, the gap between germline ends came to 14 bases. This CDR3 has 17 residues. CDR1 and CDR2 from the germline V gene are KGHSH and LQKENI. The CDR3 here is CASSPIFGQISGNTIYF. In DNA form, the CDR3 reads TGTGCCAGCTCACCAATTTTCGGACAGATCTCTGGAAACACCATATATTTT.

CDR3 in amino acids: CASSSAGEGGTEAFF. The CDR3 coding sequence is TGTGCCAGCAGTTCAGCTGGGGAGGGGGGCACTGAAGCTTTCTTT. The rearrangement links TRBV28 to TRBJ1-1, with D possibly TRBD1 on 6 matching bases. CDR1 is MDHEN and CDR2 is SYDVKM in the germline V gene. With 4 bases removed from V and 4 bases from J, the gap between germline ends came to 16 bases. The CDR3 is 15 residues long.

The gene calls are TRBV6-5 and TRBJ2-1, with D possibly being TRBD2 (6 bases). CDR3 length: 13 amino acids. Germline CDR1 is MNHEY and CDR2 is SVGAGI. V was shortened by 5 bases and J by 6 bases, with 11 bases between the two germline ends. CDR3 protein: CASSPGLSNEQFF. The CDR3 DNA is TGTGCCAGCAGTCCGGGACTTTCCAATGAGCAGTTCTTC.

The chain has TRBV4-3 and TRBJ1-1; TRBD1 agrees at 7 bases. The ends lost 0 bases at V and 10 bases at J; junction bases unmatched: 8. Germline V CDR1 and CDR2: LGHNA, YSLEER. The CDR3 has 14 residues. CDR3 residues: CASSQDGVSGGAFF. The CDR3 coding sequence is TGCGCCAGCAGCCAAGATGGAGTCTCAGGGGGAGCTTTCTTT.

The V and J genes are TRBV2 and TRBJ2-2, with D hard to call. The germline V and J ends were trimmed by 6 bases and 6 bases, with 11 bases remaining between them. Germline V gene sequence: CDR1 SNHLY, CDR2 FYNNEI. The CDR3 sequence is 13 residues long. CDR3 in amino acids: CASRLLRAGELFF. Written as DNA, the CDR3 is TGTGCCAGCAGGCTACTACGGGCCGGGGAGCTGTTTTTT.

J is TRBJ2-7 and V is TRBV19; 7 positions agree with TRBD1. This CDR3 is built from 12 residues. Trimming removed 5 bases from V and 6 bases from J; junction bases left unmatched: 4. Germline CDR1 reads LNHDA; CDR2 reads SQIVND (reference sequence). The CDR3 DNA reads as TGTGCCAGTAGTGACAGGGTTGGCGAGCAGTACTTC. This encodes CASSDRVGEQYF.